This is a list of T cell receptor beta chains from one sample in a study of blood T cell dynamics during melanoma immunotherapy. The table came from immunoSEQ multiplex PCR; TCRdb's copy has only in-frame clones and leaves some out. The sample consists of more than 12,000 clones, around 90% of them appearing once. This specimen was blood, taken from a patient treated with checkpoint blockade. The origin of the receptors is a human donor with melanoma. Each CDR3 is given with its conserved first and last residue. The order of the fields is CDR3 length, D gene, J gene, clone size, V gene, CDR3 protein, CDR3 DNA. D genes are given only for firm matches. Clone size appears in some rows only: once, few, many, or a class for an expanded clone.

cdr3_length: 17; d_call: -; j_call: TRBJ1-5; clone_size: once; v_call: TRBV27; cdr3_aa: CASSSSERWGRPGPQHF; cdr3_nt: TGTGCCAGCAGTTCGAGCGAGCGTTGGGGCCGCCCGGGGCCCCAGCATTTT
cdr3_length: 21; d_call: TRBD2; j_call: TRBJ2-2; clone_size: -; v_call: TRBV12-5; cdr3_aa: CASGLLLPVLAGGQNTGELFF; cdr3_nt: TGTGCTAGTGGTCTTTTGCTCCCCGTACTAGCGGGAGGACAGAACACCGGGGAGCTGTTTTTT
cdr3_length: 15; d_call: -; j_call: TRBJ2-1; clone_size: -; v_call: TRBV7-3; cdr3_aa: CASSFNRKPYNEQFF; cdr3_nt: TGTGCCAGCAGCTTCAATCGTAAGCCCTACAATGAGCAGTTCTTC
cdr3_length: 17; d_call: -; j_call: TRBJ2-4; clone_size: -; v_call: TRBV12-2; cdr3_aa: CASRDFIGGRPKNIQYF; cdr3_nt: TGTGCAAGTCGCGACTTCATAGGCGGGAGACCCAAAAACATTCAGTACTTC
cdr3_length: 16; d_call: -; j_call: TRBJ1-4; clone_size: -; v_call: TRBV6-1; cdr3_aa: CASSEALAGTGEKLFF; cdr3_nt: TGTGCCAGCAGTGAAGCGCTTGCAGGGACGGGAGAAAAACTGTTTTTT
cdr3_length: 12; d_call: -; j_call: TRBJ2-5; clone_size: -; v_call: TRBV5-5; cdr3_aa: CATSSGSETQYF; cdr3_nt: TGTGCCACCTCATCTGGGTCGGAGACCCAGTACTTC
cdr3_length: 14; d_call: -; j_call: TRBJ1-1; clone_size: once; v_call: TRBV6-5; cdr3_aa: CASRAAGANTEAFF; cdr3_nt: TGTGCCAGCAGAGCGGCGGGAGCGAACACTGAAGCTTTCTTT
cdr3_length: 15; d_call: -; j_call: TRBJ1-2; clone_size: -; v_call: TRBV2; cdr3_aa: CASSEWGTRGGGYTF; cdr3_nt: TGTGCCAGCAGTGAATGGGGCACCCGCGGAGGCGGCTACACCTTC
cdr3_length: 18; d_call: TRBD1; j_call: TRBJ1-5; clone_size: -; v_call: TRBV7-6; cdr3_aa: CASSLFSPTGVGNQPQHF; cdr3_nt: TGTGCCAGCAGCTTATTCTCCCCCACAGGGGTTGGCAATCAGCCCCAGCATTTT
cdr3_length: 13; d_call: -; j_call: TRBJ2-7; clone_size: -; v_call: TRBV19; cdr3_aa: CASSMTALGEQYF; cdr3_nt: TGTGCCAGTAGTATGACCGCATTGGGGGAGCAGTACTTC
cdr3_length: 12; d_call: -; j_call: TRBJ2-7; clone_size: -; v_call: TRBV6-6; cdr3_aa: CASSYTKYEQYF; cdr3_nt: TGTGCCAGCAGTTACACAAAGTACGAGCAGTACTTC
cdr3_length: 14; d_call: TRBD2; j_call: TRBJ2-1; clone_size: -; v_call: TRBV2; cdr3_aa: CASSELAGVNEQFF; cdr3_nt: TGTGCCAGCAGTGAACTAGCGGGGGTGAATGAGCAGTTCTTC
cdr3_length: 13; d_call: TRBD1; j_call: TRBJ1-5; clone_size: few; v_call: TRBV4-2; cdr3_aa: CASSHDRDQPQHF; cdr3_nt: TGTGCCAGCAGCCACGACAGGGATCAGCCCCAGCATTTT
cdr3_length: 16; d_call: -; j_call: TRBJ1-3; clone_size: -; v_call: TRBV6-5; cdr3_aa: CASSSPRGEYGNTIYF; cdr3_nt: TGTGCCAGCAGTTCGCCTAGGGGGGAGTACGGAAACACCATATATTTT
cdr3_length: 14; d_call: TRBD2; j_call: TRBJ2-7; clone_size: -; v_call: TRBV9; cdr3_aa: CASSVGGLPYEQYF; cdr3_nt: TGTGCCAGCAGCGTAGGGGGACTACCCTACGAGCAGTACTTC
cdr3_length: 13; d_call: -; j_call: TRBJ1-3; clone_size: -; v_call: TRBV30; cdr3_aa: CAWSKGRGNTIYF; cdr3_nt: TGTGCCTGGAGTAAGGGACGCGGAAACACCATATATTTT
cdr3_length: 14; d_call: -; j_call: TRBJ2-1; clone_size: -; v_call: TRBV28; cdr3_aa: CASRMASAINEQFF; cdr3_nt: TGTGCCAGCCGTATGGCTAGCGCCATCAATGAGCAGTTCTTC
cdr3_length: 15; d_call: -; j_call: TRBJ2-3; clone_size: -; v_call: TRBV19; cdr3_aa: CASSTRGVGTDTQYF; cdr3_nt: TGTGCCAGTAGTACCCGGGGAGTGGGCACAGATACGCAGTATTTT
cdr3_length: 14; d_call: -; j_call: TRBJ2-7; clone_size: once; v_call: TRBV19; cdr3_aa: CASSLRGVAYEQYF; cdr3_nt: TGTGCCAGTAGTCTCCGTGGGGTCGCCTACGAGCAGTACTTC
cdr3_length: 15; d_call: TRBD1; j_call: TRBJ2-2; clone_size: -; v_call: TRBV9; cdr3_aa: CASSPGQGSTGELFF; cdr3_nt: TGTGCCAGCAGCCCAGGACAGGGGTCCACCGGGGAGCTGTTTTTT
cdr3_length: 14; d_call: -; j_call: TRBJ2-2; clone_size: -; v_call: TRBV30; cdr3_aa: CAWSAMDFTGELFF; cdr3_nt: TGTGCCTGGAGTGCCATGGATTTCACCGGGGAGCTGTTTTTT
cdr3_length: 15; d_call: -; j_call: TRBJ2-4; clone_size: once; v_call: TRBV11-2; cdr3_aa: CASSSTRDNRMSQYF; cdr3_nt: TGTGCCAGCAGCTCAACGCGGGACAACCGAATGTCTCAGTACTTC
cdr3_length: 15; d_call: TRBD2; j_call: TRBJ2-1; clone_size: -; v_call: TRBV2; cdr3_aa: CASNREAGMANEQFF; cdr3_nt: TGTGCCAGCAATAGAGAAGCGGGGATGGCAAATGAGCAGTTCTTC
cdr3_length: 14; d_call: -; j_call: TRBJ2-1; clone_size: few; v_call: TRBV7-3; cdr3_aa: CASSFTPQNNEQFF; cdr3_nt: TGTGCCAGCAGCTTCACACCGCAGAACAATGAGCAGTTCTTC
cdr3_length: 14; d_call: -; j_call: TRBJ1-5; clone_size: -; v_call: TRBV18; cdr3_aa: CASSQGISNQPQHF; cdr3_nt: TGTGCCAGCTCCCAGGGTATCAGCAATCAGCCCCAGCATTTT
cdr3_length: 14; d_call: -; j_call: TRBJ2-1; clone_size: -; v_call: TRBV6-1; cdr3_aa: CASRYTRGINEQFF; cdr3_nt: TGTGCCAGCAGATACACGCGGGGAATCAATGAGCAGTTCTTC
cdr3_length: 16; d_call: -; j_call: TRBJ2-7; clone_size: -; v_call: TRBV4-1; cdr3_aa: CASSQEDQGPPYEQYF; cdr3_nt: TGCGCCAGCAGCCAAGAGGACCAGGGACCCCCCTACGAGCAGTACTTC
cdr3_length: 13; d_call: -; j_call: TRBJ2-7; clone_size: once; v_call: TRBV19; cdr3_aa: CASSEGLSYEQYF; cdr3_nt: TGTGCCAGTAGCGAAGGTCTCTCCTACGAGCAGTACTTC
cdr3_length: 18; d_call: TRBD2; j_call: TRBJ2-1; clone_size: -; v_call: TRBV9; cdr3_aa: CASDGLAGASSSYNEQFF; cdr3_nt: TGTGCCAGCGACGGACTAGCGGGGGCCTCTAGCTCCTACAATGAGCAGTTCTTC
cdr3_length: 14; d_call: -; j_call: TRBJ2-3; clone_size: -; v_call: TRBV10-3; cdr3_aa: CAISEYSPPSTQYF; cdr3_nt: TGTGCCATCAGTGAGTACAGCCCTCCGAGTACGCAGTATTTT
cdr3_length: 13; d_call: -; j_call: TRBJ1-3; clone_size: -; v_call: TRBV30; cdr3_aa: CAWSVVSGNTIYF; cdr3_nt: TGTGCCTGGAGTGTGGTCTCTGGAAACACCATATATTTT
cdr3_length: 17; d_call: TRBD1; j_call: TRBJ2-3; clone_size: -; v_call: TRBV5-1; cdr3_aa: CASSLATGGVRTDTQYF; cdr3_nt: TGCGCCAGCAGCTTGGCCACAGGGGGCGTACGTACAGATACGCAGTATTTT
cdr3_length: 15; d_call: TRBD2; j_call: TRBJ2-7; clone_size: -; v_call: TRBV5-1; cdr3_aa: CASSQRLAGDGEQYF; cdr3_nt: TGCGCCAGCAGCCAACGACTAGCGGGAGATGGGGAGCAGTACTTC
cdr3_length: 15; d_call: TRBD2; j_call: TRBJ2-3; clone_size: -; v_call: TRBV28; cdr3_aa: CASSSAGGNTDTQYF; cdr3_nt: TGTGCCAGCAGTTCAGCGGGAGGTAACACAGATACGCAGTATTTT
cdr3_length: 15; d_call: TRBD1; j_call: TRBJ1-4; clone_size: -; v_call: TRBV25-1; cdr3_aa: CASSKGGQTNEKLFF; cdr3_nt: TGTGCCAGCTCAAAGGGGGGACAGACTAATGAAAAACTGTTTTTT
cdr3_length: 15; d_call: -; j_call: TRBJ1-6; clone_size: -; v_call: TRBV7-2; cdr3_aa: CASSPRRGNNSPLHF; cdr3_nt: TGTGCCAGCAGCCCGCGCAGGGGAAATAATTCACCCCTCCACTTT
cdr3_length: 12; d_call: -; j_call: TRBJ1-1; clone_size: -; v_call: TRBV28; cdr3_aa: CASSSARGEAFF; cdr3_nt: TGTGCCAGCAGTTCAGCCAGGGGTGAAGCTTTCTTT
cdr3_length: 21; d_call: TRBD2; j_call: TRBJ2-3; clone_size: -; v_call: TRBV15; cdr3_aa: CATSRWGRGTSGNPSTDTQYF; cdr3_nt: TGTGCCACCAGCAGATGGGGGCGGGGGACTAGCGGAAATCCTAGCACAGATACGCAGTATTTT
cdr3_length: 15; d_call: TRBD1; j_call: TRBJ2-5; clone_size: -; v_call: TRBV27; cdr3_aa: CASSSIGQGQETQYF; cdr3_nt: TGTGCCAGCAGTTCAATAGGACAGGGCCAAGAGACCCAGTACTTC
cdr3_length: 13; d_call: -; j_call: TRBJ2-3; clone_size: -; v_call: TRBV5-1; cdr3_aa: CASSSPTTDTQYF; cdr3_nt: TGCGCCAGCAGCTCCCCGACCACAGATACGCAGTATTTT
cdr3_length: 14; d_call: TRBD1; j_call: TRBJ1-2; clone_size: -; v_call: TRBV15; cdr3_aa: CATSRGTGDYGYTF; cdr3_nt: TGTGCCACCAGCAGAGGGACAGGGGACTATGGCTACACCTTC
cdr3_length: 17; d_call: -; j_call: TRBJ2-5; clone_size: -; v_call: TRBV11-2; cdr3_aa: CASSVGLIVGGAETQYF; cdr3_nt: TGTGCCAGCAGCGTAGGCTTGATCGTTGGAGGGGCAGAGACCCAGTACTTC
cdr3_length: 14; d_call: -; j_call: TRBJ1-5; clone_size: -; v_call: TRBV18; cdr3_aa: CASSPGRGNQPQHF; cdr3_nt: TGTGCCAGCTCACCAGGACGGGGCAATCAGCCCCAGCATTTT
cdr3_length: 14; d_call: -; j_call: TRBJ2-1; clone_size: -; v_call: TRBV7-2; cdr3_aa: CASSRLEWGDEQFF; cdr3_nt: TGTGCCAGCAGCCGTCTAGAGTGGGGCGATGAGCAGTTCTTC
cdr3_length: 16; d_call: -; j_call: TRBJ2-5; clone_size: -; v_call: TRBV4-1; cdr3_aa: CASSPSPSAPKETQYF; cdr3_nt: TGCGCCAGCAGCCCTTCTCCGTCGGCCCCGAAAGAGACCCAGTACTTC
cdr3_length: 14; d_call: -; j_call: TRBJ2-3; clone_size: few; v_call: TRBV4-1; cdr3_aa: CASSQGVWGDTQYF; cdr3_nt: TGCGCCAGCAGCCAGGGGGTATGGGGAGATACGCAGTATTTT
cdr3_length: 15; d_call: TRBD1; j_call: TRBJ1-5; clone_size: -; v_call: TRBV9; cdr3_aa: CASSVGTGGNQPQHF; cdr3_nt: TGTGCCAGCAGCGTAGGGACAGGGGGCAATCAGCCCCAGCATTTT
cdr3_length: 14; d_call: -; j_call: TRBJ2-2; clone_size: -; v_call: TRBV6-5; cdr3_aa: CATKGRAVPGELFF; cdr3_nt: TGTGCCACCAAGGGCAGGGCTGTACCCGGGGAGCTGTTTTTT
cdr3_length: 15; d_call: -; j_call: TRBJ1-1; clone_size: once; v_call: TRBV5-1; cdr3_aa: CASSLGHRFNTEAFF; cdr3_nt: TGCGCCAGCAGCTTGGGACACCGGTTTAACACTGAAGCTTTCTTT
cdr3_length: 14; d_call: -; j_call: TRBJ1-3; clone_size: -; v_call: TRBV5-1; cdr3_aa: CASSLSESGNTIYF; cdr3_nt: TGCGCCAGCAGCTTGTCAGAATCTGGAAACACCATATATTTT
cdr3_length: 15; d_call: -; j_call: TRBJ1-3; clone_size: -; v_call: TRBV7-2; cdr3_aa: CASSLSGAGGNTIYF; cdr3_nt: TGTGCCAGCAGCTTATCGGGGGCTGGCGGAAACACCATATATTTT
cdr3_length: 13; d_call: -; j_call: TRBJ1-1; clone_size: -; v_call: TRBV28; cdr3_aa: CASRLPNPPEAFF; cdr3_nt: TGTGCCAGCAGGCTCCCCAACCCCCCTGAAGCTTTCTTT
cdr3_length: 15; d_call: TRBD1; j_call: TRBJ1-4; clone_size: -; v_call: TRBV5-1; cdr3_aa: CASSLSTGSNEKLFF; cdr3_nt: TGCGCCAGCAGCTTATCGACAGGGTCTAATGAAAAACTGTTTTTT
cdr3_length: 15; d_call: TRBD2; j_call: TRBJ2-7; clone_size: -; v_call: TRBV19; cdr3_aa: CASSIVLAGVSEQYF; cdr3_nt: TGTGCCAGTAGTATCGTCCTAGCGGGGGTTTCCGAGCAGTACTTC
cdr3_length: 16; d_call: -; j_call: TRBJ1-4; clone_size: -; v_call: TRBV14; cdr3_aa: CASESSHVVVNEKLFF; cdr3_nt: TGTGCCAGCGAGTCCTCGCACGTCGTTGTCAATGAAAAACTGTTTTTT
cdr3_length: 16; d_call: -; j_call: TRBJ2-2; clone_size: once; v_call: TRBV11-3; cdr3_aa: CASSLGGTANTGELFF; cdr3_nt: TGTGCCAGCAGCCTAGGCGGGACAGCGAACACCGGGGAGCTGTTTTTT
cdr3_length: 16; d_call: -; j_call: TRBJ2-1; clone_size: -; v_call: TRBV27; cdr3_aa: CASRHRAESSYNEQFF; cdr3_nt: TGTGCCAGCAGACACAGAGCGGAAAGCTCCTACAATGAGCAGTTCTTC
cdr3_length: 17; d_call: -; j_call: TRBJ2-4; clone_size: -; v_call: TRBV28; cdr3_aa: CASSLIGRTFAKNIQYF; cdr3_nt: TGTGCCAGCAGTTTAATTGGGAGGACGTTTGCCAAAAACATTCAGTACTTC
cdr3_length: 13; d_call: -; j_call: TRBJ1-1; clone_size: -; v_call: TRBV18; cdr3_aa: CASSPGRDTEAFF; cdr3_nt: TGTGCCAGCTCACCGGGAAGGGACACTGAAGCTTTCTTT